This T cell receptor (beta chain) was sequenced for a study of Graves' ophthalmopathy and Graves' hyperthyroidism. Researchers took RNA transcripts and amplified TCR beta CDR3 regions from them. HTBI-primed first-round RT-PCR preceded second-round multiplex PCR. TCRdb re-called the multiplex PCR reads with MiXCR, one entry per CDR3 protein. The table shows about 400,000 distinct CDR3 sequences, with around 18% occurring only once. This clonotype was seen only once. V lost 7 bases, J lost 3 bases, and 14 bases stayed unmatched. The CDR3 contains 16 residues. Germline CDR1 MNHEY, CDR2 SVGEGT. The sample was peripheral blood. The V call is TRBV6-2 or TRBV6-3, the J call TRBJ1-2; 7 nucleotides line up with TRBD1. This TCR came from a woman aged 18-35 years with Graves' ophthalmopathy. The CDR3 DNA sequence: TGTGCCAGCAATACTTTTCGACAGGGAATCGACTATGGCTACACCTTC. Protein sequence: CASNTFRQGIDYGYTF.